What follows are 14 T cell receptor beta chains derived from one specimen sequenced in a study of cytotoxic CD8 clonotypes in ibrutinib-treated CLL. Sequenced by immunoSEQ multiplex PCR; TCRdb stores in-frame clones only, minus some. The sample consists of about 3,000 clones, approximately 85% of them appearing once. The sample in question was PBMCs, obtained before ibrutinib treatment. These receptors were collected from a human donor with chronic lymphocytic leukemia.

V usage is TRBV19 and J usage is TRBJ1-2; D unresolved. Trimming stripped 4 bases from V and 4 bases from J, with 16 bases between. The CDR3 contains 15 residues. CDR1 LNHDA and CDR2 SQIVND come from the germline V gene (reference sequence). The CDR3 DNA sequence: TGTGCCAGTAGTAGAGGAGAACTCTCTACCTATGGCTACACCTTC. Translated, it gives CASSRGELSTYGYTF.

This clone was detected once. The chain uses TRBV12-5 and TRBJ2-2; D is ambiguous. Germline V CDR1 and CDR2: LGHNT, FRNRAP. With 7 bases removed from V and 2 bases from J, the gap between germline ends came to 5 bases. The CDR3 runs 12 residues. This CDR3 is CASALNTGELFF. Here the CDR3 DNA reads TGTGCTAGTGCCCTAAACACCGGGGAGCTGTTTTTT.

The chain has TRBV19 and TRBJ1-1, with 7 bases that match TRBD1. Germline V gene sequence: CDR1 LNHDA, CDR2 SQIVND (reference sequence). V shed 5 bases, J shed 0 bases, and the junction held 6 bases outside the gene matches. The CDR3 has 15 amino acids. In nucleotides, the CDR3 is TGTGCCAGTAGTGGGCGGGACAGTATGAACACTGAAGCTTTCTTT. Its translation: CASSGRDSMNTEAFF.

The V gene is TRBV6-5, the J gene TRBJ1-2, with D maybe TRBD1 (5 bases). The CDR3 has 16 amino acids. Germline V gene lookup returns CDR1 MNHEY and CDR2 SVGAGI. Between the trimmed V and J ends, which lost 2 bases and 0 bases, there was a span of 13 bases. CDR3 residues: CASSYRGTATNYGYTF. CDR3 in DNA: TGTGCCAGCAGTTACCGAGGGACTGCCACTAACTATGGCTACACCTTC.

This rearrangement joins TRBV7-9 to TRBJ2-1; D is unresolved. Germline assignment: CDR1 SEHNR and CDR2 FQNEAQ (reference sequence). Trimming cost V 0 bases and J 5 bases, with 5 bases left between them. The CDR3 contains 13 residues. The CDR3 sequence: CASSLANNNEQFF. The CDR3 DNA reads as TGTGCCAGCAGCTTAGCAAACAACAATGAGCAGTTCTTC.

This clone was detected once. The CDR3 loop is CASRSGQDWEKLFF. The CDR3 DNA sequence: TGTGCCAGCAGGTCGGGACAGGACTGGGAAAAACTGTTTTTT. The J gene is TRBJ1-4, the V gene TRBV2; 8 bases map to TRBD1. The CDR3 is made up of 14 amino acids. V gave up 6 bases and J gave up 8 bases; unmatched junction bases: 8. Germline values: CDR1 SNHLY, CDR2 FYNNEI.

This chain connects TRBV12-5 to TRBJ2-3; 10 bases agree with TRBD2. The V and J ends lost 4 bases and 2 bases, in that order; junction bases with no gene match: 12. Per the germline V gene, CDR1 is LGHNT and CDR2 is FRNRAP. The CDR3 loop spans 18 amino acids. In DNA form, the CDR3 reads TGTGCTAGTGGTTCGGAGAAGACTAGCGGGTCGCCCACAGATACGCAGTATTTT. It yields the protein CASGSEKTSGSPTDTQYF. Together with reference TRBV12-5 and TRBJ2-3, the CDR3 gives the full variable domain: DARVTQTPRHKVTEMGQEVTMRCQPILGHNTVFWYRQTMMQGLELLAYFRNRAPLDDSGMPKDRFSAEMPDATLATLKIQPSEPRDSAVYFCASGSEKTSGSPTDTQYFGPGTRLTVL.

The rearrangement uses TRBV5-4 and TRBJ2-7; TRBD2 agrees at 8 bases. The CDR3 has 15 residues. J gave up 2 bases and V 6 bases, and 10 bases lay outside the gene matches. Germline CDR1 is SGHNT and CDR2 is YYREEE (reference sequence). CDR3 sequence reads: CASTSGLAGTYEQYF. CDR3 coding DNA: TGTGCCAGCACCTCGGGATTAGCGGGGACCTACGAGCAGTACTTC.

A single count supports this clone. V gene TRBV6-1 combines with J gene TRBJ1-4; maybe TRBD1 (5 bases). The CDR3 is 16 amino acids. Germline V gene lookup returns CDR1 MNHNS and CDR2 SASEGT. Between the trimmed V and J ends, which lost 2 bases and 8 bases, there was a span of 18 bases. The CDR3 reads CASSEYGGAEGEKLFF. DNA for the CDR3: TGTGCCAGCAGTGAATACGGAGGGGCAGAGGGGGAAAAACTGTTTTTT.

This CDR3 is CALSGGESVSGEQYF. The CDR3 coding sequence is TGTGCCCTCTCGGGCGGGGAATCCGTTTCTGGCGAGCAGTACTTC. The chain joins TRBV6-4 to TRBJ2-7; a possible D gene is TRBD2 (6 bases). V was shortened by 11 bases and J by 6 bases, with 26 bases between the two germline ends. This CDR3 region has 15 residues. Looked up from germline, CDR1 is MRHNA and CDR2 is SNTAGT.

The CDR3 sequence: CASCPGAGAQNIQYF. Here the CDR3 DNA reads TGTGCCAGCTGTCCGGGGGCGGGGGCGCAAAACATTCAGTACTTC. The chain recombines TRBV11-3 with TRBJ2-4; tentative D call: TRBD2 (7 bases). V shed 8 bases and J shed 5 bases, with 19 bases lying between them. Germline lookup yields CDR1 SGHNT and CDR2 YENEEA. There are 15 residues in the CDR3.

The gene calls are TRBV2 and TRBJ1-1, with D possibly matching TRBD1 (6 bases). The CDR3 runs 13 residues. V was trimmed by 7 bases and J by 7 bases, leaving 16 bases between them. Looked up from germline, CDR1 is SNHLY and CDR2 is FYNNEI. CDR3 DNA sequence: TGTGCCAGCACCAAAGGACAGAACCTTGAAGCTTTCTTT. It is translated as CASTKGQNLEAFF.

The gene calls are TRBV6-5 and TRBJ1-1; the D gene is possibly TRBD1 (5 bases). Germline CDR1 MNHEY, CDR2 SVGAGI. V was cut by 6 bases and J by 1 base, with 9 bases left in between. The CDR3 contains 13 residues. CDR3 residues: CASRDTKNTEAFF. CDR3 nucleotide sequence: TGTGCCAGCAGGGACACGAAGAACACTGAAGCTTTCTTT.

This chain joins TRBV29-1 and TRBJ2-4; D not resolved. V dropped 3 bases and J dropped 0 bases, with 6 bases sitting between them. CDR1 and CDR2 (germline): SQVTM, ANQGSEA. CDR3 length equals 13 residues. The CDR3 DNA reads TGCAGCGTTGATAGTTTAGCCAAAAACATTCAGTACTTC. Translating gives CSVDSLAKNIQYF.